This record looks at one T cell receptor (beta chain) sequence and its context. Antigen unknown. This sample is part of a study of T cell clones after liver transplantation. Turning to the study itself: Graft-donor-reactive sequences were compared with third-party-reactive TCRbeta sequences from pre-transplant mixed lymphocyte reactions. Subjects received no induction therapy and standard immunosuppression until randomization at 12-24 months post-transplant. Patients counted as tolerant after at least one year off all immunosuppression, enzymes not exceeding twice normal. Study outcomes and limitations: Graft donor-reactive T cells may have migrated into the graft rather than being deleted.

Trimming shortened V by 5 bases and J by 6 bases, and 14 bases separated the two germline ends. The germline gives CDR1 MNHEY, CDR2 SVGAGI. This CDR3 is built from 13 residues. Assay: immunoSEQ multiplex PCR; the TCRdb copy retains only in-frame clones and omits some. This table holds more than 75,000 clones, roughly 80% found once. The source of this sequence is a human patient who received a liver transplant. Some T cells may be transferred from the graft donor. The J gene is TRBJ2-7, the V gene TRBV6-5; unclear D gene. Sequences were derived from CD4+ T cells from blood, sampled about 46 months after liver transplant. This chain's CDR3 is CASSRSWLGEQYF. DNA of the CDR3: TGTGCCAGCAGTCGCTCATGGTTGGGCGAGCAGTACTTC.